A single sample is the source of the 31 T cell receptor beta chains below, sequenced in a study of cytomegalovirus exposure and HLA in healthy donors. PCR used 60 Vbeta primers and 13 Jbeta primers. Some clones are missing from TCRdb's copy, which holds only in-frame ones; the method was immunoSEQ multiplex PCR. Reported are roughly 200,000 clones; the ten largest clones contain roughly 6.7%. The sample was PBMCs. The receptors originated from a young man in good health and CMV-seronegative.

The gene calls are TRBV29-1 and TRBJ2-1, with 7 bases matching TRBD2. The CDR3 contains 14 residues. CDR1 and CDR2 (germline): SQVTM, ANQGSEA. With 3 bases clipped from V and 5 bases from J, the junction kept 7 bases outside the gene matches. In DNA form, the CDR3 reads TGCAGCGTTGAGGGGGGGACTGCTAACAATGAGCAGTTCTTC. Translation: CSVEGGTANNEQFF.

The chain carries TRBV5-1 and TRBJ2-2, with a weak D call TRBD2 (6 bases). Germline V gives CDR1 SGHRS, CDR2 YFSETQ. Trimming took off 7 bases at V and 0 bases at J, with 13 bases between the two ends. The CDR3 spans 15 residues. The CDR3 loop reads CASGAAGTNTGELFF. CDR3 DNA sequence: TGCGCCAGCGGGGCGGCGGGGACGAACACCGGGGAGCTGTTTTTT.

The CDR3 DNA reads as TGTGCCAGTAGTAAACACAGGGGGCGATACTTGCAGGACTATGGCTACACCTTC. Protein product: CASSKHRGRYLQDYGYTF. This chain uses TRBV19 with TRBJ1-2; 9 positions match TRBD1. Trimming removed 4 bases from V and 3 bases from J; junction bases left unmatched: 15. The CDR3 has 18 residues. Per the germline V gene, CDR1 is LNHDA and CDR2 is SQIVND (reference sequence).

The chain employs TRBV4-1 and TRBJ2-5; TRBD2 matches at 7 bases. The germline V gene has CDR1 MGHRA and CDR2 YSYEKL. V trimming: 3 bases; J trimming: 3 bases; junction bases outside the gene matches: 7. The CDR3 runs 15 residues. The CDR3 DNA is TGCGCCAGCAGCCAGGGAGGGACTTCAAAAGAGACCCAGTACTTC. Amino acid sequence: CASSQGGTSKETQYF.

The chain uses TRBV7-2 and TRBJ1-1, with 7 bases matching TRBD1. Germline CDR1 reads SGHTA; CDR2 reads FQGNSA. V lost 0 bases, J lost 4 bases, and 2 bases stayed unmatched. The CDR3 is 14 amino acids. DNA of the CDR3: TGTGCCAGCAGCTTAGCAAGGGGGCTCACTGAAGCTTTCTTT. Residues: CASSLARGLTEAFF.

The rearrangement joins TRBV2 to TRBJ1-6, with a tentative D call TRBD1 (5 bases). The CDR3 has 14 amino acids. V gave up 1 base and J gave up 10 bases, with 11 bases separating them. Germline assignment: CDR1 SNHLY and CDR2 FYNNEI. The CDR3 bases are TGTGCCAGCAGTGAAGGGACAACTGGGTCACCCCTCCACTTT. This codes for CASSEGTTGSPLHF.

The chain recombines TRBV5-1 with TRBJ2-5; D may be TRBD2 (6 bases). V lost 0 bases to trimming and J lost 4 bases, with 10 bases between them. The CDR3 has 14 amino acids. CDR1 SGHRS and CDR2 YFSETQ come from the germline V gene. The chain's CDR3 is CASSLGRGPETQYF. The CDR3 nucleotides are TGCGCCAGCAGCTTGGGGCGGGGTCCAGAGACCCAGTACTTC.

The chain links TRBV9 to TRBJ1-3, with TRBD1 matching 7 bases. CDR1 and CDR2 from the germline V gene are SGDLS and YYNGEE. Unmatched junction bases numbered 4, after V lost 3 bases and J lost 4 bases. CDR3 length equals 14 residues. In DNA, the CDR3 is TGTGCCAGCAGCGCACAGGGGTCGGGAAACACCATATATTTT. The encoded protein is CASSAQGSGNTIYF.

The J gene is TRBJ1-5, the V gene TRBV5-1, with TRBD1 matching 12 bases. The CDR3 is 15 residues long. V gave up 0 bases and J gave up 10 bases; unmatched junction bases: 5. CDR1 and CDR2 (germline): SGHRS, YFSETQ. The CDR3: CASSLEGTGGLPQHF. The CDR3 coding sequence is TGCGCCAGCAGCTTGGAGGGGACAGGGGGCTTACCCCAGCATTTT. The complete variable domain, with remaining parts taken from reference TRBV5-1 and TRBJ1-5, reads KAGVTQTPRYLIKTRGQQVTLSCSPISGHRSVSWYQQTPGQGLQFLFEYFSETQRNKGNFPGRFSGRQFSNSRSEMNVSTLELGDSALYLCASSLEGTGGLPQHFGDGTRLSIL.

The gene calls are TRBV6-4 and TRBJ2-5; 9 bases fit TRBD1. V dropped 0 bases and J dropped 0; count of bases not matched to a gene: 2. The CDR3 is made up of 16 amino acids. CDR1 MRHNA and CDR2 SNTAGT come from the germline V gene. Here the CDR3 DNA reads TGTGCCAGCAGTGACTCCTGGGACAGGGACCAAGAGACCCAGTACTTC. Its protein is CASSDSWDRDQETQYF.

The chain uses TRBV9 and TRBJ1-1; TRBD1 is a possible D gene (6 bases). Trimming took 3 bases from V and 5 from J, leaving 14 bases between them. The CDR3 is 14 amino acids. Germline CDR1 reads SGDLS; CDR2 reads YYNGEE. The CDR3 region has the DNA TGTGCCAGCAGCGCGGGGGGGGCATTGACTGAAGCTTTCTTT. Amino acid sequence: CASSAGGALTEAFF.

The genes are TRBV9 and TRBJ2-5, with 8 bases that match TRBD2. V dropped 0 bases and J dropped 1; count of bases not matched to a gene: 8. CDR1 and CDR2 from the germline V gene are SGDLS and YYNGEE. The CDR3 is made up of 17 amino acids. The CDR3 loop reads CASSVDGGRGVQETQYF. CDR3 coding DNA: TGTGCCAGCAGCGTAGACGGGGGGCGGGGGGTCCAAGAGACCCAGTACTTC.

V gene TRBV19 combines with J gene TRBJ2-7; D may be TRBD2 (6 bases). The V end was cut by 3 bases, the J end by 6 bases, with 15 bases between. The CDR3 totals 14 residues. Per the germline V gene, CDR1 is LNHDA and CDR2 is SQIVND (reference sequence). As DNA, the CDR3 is TGTGCCAGTAGTATCGGGGGAGTCGCCCGCGAGCAGTACTTC. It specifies CASSIGGVAREQYF.

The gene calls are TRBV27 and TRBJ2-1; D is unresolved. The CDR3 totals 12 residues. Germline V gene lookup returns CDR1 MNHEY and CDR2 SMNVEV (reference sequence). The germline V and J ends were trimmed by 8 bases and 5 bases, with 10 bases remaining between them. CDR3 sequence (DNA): TGTGCCAGCCGAACCAGAAACAATGAGCAGTTCTTC. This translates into CASRTRNNEQFF.

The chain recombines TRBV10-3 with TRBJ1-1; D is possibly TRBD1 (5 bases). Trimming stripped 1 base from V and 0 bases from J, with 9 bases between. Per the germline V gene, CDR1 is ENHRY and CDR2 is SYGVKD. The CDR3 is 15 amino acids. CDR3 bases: TGTGCCATCAGTGAGTGGACAAGCATGAACACTGAAGCTTTCTTT. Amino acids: CAISEWTSMNTEAFF.

The CDR3 nucleotides read TGCGCCAGCAGTACAGGGAATTCACCCCTCCACTTT. It translates to CASSTGNSPLHF. This sequence joins TRBV10-1 and TRBJ1-6, with a possible D match to TRBD1 (6 bases). Trimming left V 5 bases short and J 7 bases short, with 6 bases between. The CDR3 consists of 12 residues. The germline gives CDR1 WNHNN, CDR2 SYGVQD (reference sequence).

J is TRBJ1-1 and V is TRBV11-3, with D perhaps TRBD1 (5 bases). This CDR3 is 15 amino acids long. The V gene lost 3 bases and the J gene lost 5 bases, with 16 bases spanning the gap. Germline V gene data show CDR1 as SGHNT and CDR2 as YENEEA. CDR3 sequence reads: CASSFMGLTVTEAFF. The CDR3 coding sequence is TGTGCCAGCAGCTTTATGGGACTTACAGTGACTGAAGCTTTCTTT. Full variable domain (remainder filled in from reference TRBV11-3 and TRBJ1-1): EAGVVQSPRYKIIEKKQPVAFWCNPISGHNTLYWYLQNLGQGPELLIRYENEEAVDDSQLPKDRFSAERLKGVDSTLKIQPAELGDSAVYLCASSFMGLTVTEAFFGQGTRLTVV.

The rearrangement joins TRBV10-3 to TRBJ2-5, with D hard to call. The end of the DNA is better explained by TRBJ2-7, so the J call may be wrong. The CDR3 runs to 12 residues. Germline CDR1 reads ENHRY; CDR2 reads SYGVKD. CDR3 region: CAISPSSYEQYF. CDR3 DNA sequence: TGTGCCATCAGCCCGTCCTCCTACGAGCAGTACTTC.

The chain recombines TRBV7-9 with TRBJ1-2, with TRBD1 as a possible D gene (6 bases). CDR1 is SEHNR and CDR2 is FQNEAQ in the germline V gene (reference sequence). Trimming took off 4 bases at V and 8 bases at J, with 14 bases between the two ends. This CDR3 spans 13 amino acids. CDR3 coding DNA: TGTGCCAGCAGCTGGTCAGGGGAAGGAGGCTACACCTTC. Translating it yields CASSWSGEGGYTF.

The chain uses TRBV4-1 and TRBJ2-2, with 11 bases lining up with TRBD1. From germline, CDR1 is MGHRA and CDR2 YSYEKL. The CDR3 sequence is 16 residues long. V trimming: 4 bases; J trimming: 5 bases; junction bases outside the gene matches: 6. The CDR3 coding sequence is TGCGCCAGCAGCCCCTCCGGGACAGGGGGAACCGGGGAGCTGTTTTTT. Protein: CASSPSGTGGTGELFF.

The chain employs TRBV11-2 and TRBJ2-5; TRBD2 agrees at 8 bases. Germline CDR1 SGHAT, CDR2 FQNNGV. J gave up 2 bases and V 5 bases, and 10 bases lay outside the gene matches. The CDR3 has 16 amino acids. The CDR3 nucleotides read TGTGCCAGCAGCCATCAGGCTAGCGGGCCTCAAGAGACCCAGTACTTC. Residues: CASSHQASGPQETQYF.

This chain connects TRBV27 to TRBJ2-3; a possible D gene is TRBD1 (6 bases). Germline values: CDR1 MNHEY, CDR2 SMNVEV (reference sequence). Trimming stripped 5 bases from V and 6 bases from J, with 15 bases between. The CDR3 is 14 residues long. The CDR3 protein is CASSATGPGDTQYF. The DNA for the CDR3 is TGTGCCAGCAGTGCAACAGGGCCGGGGGATACGCAGTATTTT.

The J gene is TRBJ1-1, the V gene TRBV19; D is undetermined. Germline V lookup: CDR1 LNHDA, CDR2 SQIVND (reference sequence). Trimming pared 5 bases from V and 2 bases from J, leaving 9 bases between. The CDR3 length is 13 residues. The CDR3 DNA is TGTGCCAGTAGTGCTCAGGTCAACACTGAAGCTTTCTTT. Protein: CASSAQVNTEAFF.

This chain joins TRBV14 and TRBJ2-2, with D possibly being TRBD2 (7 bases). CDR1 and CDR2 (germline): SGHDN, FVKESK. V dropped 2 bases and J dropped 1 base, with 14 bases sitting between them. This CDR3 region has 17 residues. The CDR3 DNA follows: TGTGCCAGCAGCCAACACAGGGTAGCGGGGAACACCGGGGAGCTGTTTTTT. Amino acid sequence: CASSQHRVAGNTGELFF.

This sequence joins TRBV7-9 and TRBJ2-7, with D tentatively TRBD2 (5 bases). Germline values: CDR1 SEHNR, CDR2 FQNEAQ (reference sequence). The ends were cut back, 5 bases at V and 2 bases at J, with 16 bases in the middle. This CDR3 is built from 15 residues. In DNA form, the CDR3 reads TGTGCCAGCAGCCCTCTCCCCACCGGGACCTACGAGCAGTACTTC. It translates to CASSPLPTGTYEQYF.

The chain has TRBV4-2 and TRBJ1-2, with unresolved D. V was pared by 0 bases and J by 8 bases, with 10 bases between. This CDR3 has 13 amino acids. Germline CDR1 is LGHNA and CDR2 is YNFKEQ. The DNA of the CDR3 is TGTGCCAGCAGCCAAGAAGCCCCCTGGGGCTACACCTTC. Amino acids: CASSQEAPWGYTF.

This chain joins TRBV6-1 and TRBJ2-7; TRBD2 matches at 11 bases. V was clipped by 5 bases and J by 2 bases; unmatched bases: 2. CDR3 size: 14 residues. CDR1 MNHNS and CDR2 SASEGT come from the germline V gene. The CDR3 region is CASSRSGRAYEQYF. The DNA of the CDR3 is TGTGCCAGCAGTCGTAGCGGGAGGGCCTACGAGCAGTACTTC.

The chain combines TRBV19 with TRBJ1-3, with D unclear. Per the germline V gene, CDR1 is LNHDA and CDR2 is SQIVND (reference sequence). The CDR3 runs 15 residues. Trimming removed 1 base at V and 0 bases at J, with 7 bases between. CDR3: CASSIGHISGNTIYF. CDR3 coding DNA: TGTGCCAGTAGTATAGGACATATCTCTGGAAACACCATATATTTT. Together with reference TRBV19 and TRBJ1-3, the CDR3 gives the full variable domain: DGGITQSPKYLFRKEGQNVTLSCEQNLNHDAMYWYRQDPGQGLRLIYYSQIVNDFQKGDIAEGYSVSREKKESFPLTVTSAQKNPTAFYLCASSIGHISGNTIYFGEGSWLTVV.

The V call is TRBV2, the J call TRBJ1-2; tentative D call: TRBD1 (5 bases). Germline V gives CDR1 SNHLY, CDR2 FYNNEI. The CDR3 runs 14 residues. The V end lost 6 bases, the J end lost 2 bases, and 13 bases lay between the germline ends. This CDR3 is CASREGRSNYGYTF. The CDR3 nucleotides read TGTGCCAGCAGGGAGGGGCGTTCCAACTATGGCTACACCTTC.

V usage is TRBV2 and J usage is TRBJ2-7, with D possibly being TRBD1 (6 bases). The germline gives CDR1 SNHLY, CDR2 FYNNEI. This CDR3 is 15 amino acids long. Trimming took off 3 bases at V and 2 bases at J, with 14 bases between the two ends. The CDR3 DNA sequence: TGTGCCAGCAGTGATGTCAGGGGAGCTCCCTACGAGCAGTACTTC. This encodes CASSDVRGAPYEQYF.

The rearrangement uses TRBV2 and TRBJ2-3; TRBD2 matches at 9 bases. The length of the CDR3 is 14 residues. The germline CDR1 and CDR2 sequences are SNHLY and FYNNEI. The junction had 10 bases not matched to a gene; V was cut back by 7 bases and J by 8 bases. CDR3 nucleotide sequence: TGTGCCAGCACCTGGGGCGGGGGGGCTGGTACGCAGTATTTT. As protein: CASTWGGGAGTQYF. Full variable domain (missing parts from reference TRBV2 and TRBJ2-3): EPEVTQTPSHQVTQMGQEVILRCVPISNHLYFYWYRQILGQKVEFLVSFYNNEISEKSEIFDDQFSVERPDGSNFTLKIRSTKLEDSAMYFCASTWGGGAGTQYFGPGTRLTVL.